A selection of T cell receptor beta chains follows, all from one sample in a study of cytomegalovirus exposure and HLA in healthy donors. Method: immunoSEQ multiplex PCR; TCRdb's copy keeps in-frame clones and lacks some. The table includes approximately 150,000 clones, around 60% detected once. Sequences were obtained from PBMCs. These receptors originate from a woman aged 60-70 years in good health and CMV-seropositive. CDR3s include the opening cysteine and the closing phenylalanine or tryptophan. The D gene is left open where the match is weak. For some rows the clone size is stated as once, few or many, or as a class when expanded; others skip it.

>.|TRBJ2-5|TRBV30|TRBD1
CAWGQAETQYF
TGTGCCTGGGGACAGGCCGAGACCCAGTACTTC
>.|TRBJ2-5|TRBV5-1|TRBD1
CASSLGQGGGQETQYF
TGCGCCAGCAGCTTGGGACAGGGGGGAGGTCAAGAGACCCAGTACTTC
>.|TRBJ2-2|TRBV28|TRBD1
CASIPGQINTGELFF
TGTGCCAGCATCCCGGGACAGATAAACACCGGGGAGCTGTTTTTT
>.|TRBJ2-7|TRBV2|TRBD2
CASTLSGGNSYEQYF
TGTGCCAGCACCCTAAGCGGGGGCAACTCCTACGAGCAGTACTTC
>.|TRBJ1-2|TRBV7-2|.
CAGSPDGGSYGYTF
TGTGCCGGCAGCCCGGACGGGGGGAGCTATGGCTACACCTTC
>.|TRBJ1-1|TRBV19|TRBD1
CASSTQTGGFTEAFF
TGTGCCAGTAGTACCCAGACAGGGGGCTTTACTGAAGCTTTCTTT
>.|TRBJ1-1|TRBV5-4|TRBD1
CASSRGEGQGNTEAFF
TGTGCCAGCAGCAGGGGGGAGGGACAGGGGAACACTGAAGCTTTCTTT
>.|TRBJ2-7|TRBV11-3|.
CASSLRQNRRTYEQYF
TGTGCCAGCAGCTTAAGGCAGAACAGGAGAACCTACGAGCAGTACTTC
>.|TRBJ2-2|TRBV28|.
CASSLTTANTGELFF
TGTGCCAGCAGTTTAACGACAGCGAACACCGGGGAGCTGTTTTTT
>.|TRBJ1-5|TRBV18|.
CASSPSSSGLEPQHF
TGTGCCAGCTCACCAAGTTCCTCAGGGTTAGAGCCCCAGCATTTT
>few|TRBJ1-4|TRBV11-2|.
CASSLQGTTNEKLFF
TGTGCCAGCAGCTTACAGGGAACAACTAATGAAAAACTGTTTTTT
>.|TRBJ2-2|TRBV5-1|TRBD2
CASSYLAGSNGELFF
TGCGCCAGCAGCTACCTAGCGGGAAGCAACGGGGAGCTGTTTTTT
>.|TRBJ2-7|TRBV7-2|.
CASSPTMGALSYEQYF
TGTGCCAGCAGCCCAACAATGGGGGCTTTGAGCTACGAGCAGTACTTT
>.|TRBJ1-2|TRBV2|TRBD1
CASSPGQVIGYTF
TGTGCCAGCAGTCCGGGACAGGTCATCGGCTACACCTTC
>.|TRBJ1-2|TRBV6-5|TRBD1
CASSYSRQGNYGYTF
TGTGCCAGCAGTTACTCGAGACAGGGAAACTATGGCTACACCTTC
>once|TRBJ2-1|TRBV9|.
CASSVVSGTYNEQFF
TGTGCCAGCAGCGTAGTCAGCGGTACCTACAATGAGCAGTTCTTC
>.|TRBJ1-5|TRBV7-8|TRBD1
CASSQDREGNQPQHF
TGTGCCAGCAGTCAGGACAGGGAGGGCAATCAGCCCCAGCATTTT
>few|TRBJ2-7|TRBV4-3|.
CASSQREGSYEQYF
TGCGCCAGCAGCCAGCGAGAGGGATCCTACGAGCAGTACTTC
>.|TRBJ2-7|TRBV6-5|.
CASRTGTGEQYF
TGTGCCAGCAGGACGGGAACGGGGGAGCAGTACTTC
>.|TRBJ2-5|TRBV27|TRBD2
CASSSLAVRYQETQYF
TGTGCCAGCAGTTCCCTAGCGGTAAGGTACCAAGAGACCCAGTACTTC
>few|TRBJ1-2|TRBV27|TRBD1
CASSPSGGNGYTF
TGTGCCAGCAGTCCATCAGGGGGCAATGGCTACACCTTC
>.|TRBJ2-3|TRBV6-4|.
CASSDRSTDTQYF
TGTGCCAGCAGTGACCGTAGCACAGATACGCAGTATTTT
>.|TRBJ2-5|TRBV7-6|TRBD1
CASSPWTGGVETQYF
TGTGCCAGCAGCCCATGGACAGGGGGCGTTGAGACCCAGTACTTC
>.|TRBJ1-4|TRBV19|.
CASSTSGQNEKLFF
TGTGCCAGTAGTACCTCTGGACAGAATGAAAAACTGTTTTTT
>few|TRBJ1-5|TRBV27|TRBD1
CASSPTGGNQPQHF
TGTGCCAGCAGTCCGACAGGGGGAAATCAGCCCCAGCATTTT
>.|TRBJ2-1|TRBV7-8|TRBD2
CASSLRSTSGRIDEQFF
TGTGCCAGCAGCTTAAGAAGTACTAGCGGGAGGATTGATGAGCAGTTCTTC
>.|TRBJ1-2|TRBV2|.
CASMVQGLYGYTF
TGTGCCAGCATGGTACAGGGCCTCTATGGCTACACCTTC
>few|TRBJ2-3|TRBV30|.
CAWATGDTQYF
TGTGCCTGGGCCACAGGAGATACGCAGTATTTT
>.|TRBJ2-3|TRBV27|.
CASSLSLWSATQYF
TGTGCCAGCAGTTTATCATTATGGTCTGCGACGCAGTATTTT
>.|TRBJ2-3|TRBV27|TRBD2
CASILVAGSTDTQYF
TGTGCCTCAATTCTGGTAGCGGGTAGCACAGATACGCAGTATTTT
>.|TRBJ2-7|TRBV14|.
CASNGRGSYEQYF
TGTGCCAGCAACGGACGGGGATCCTACGAGCAGTACTTC
>.|TRBJ2-7|TRBV30|TRBD2
CAWQTSGLYEQYF
TGTGCCTGGCAGACTAGCGGGCTATACGAGCAGTACTTC
>few|TRBJ1-5|TRBV7-2|TRBD1
CASSTWTGENQPQHF
TGTGCCAGCAGCACATGGACAGGGGAGAATCAGCCCCAGCATTTT
>.|TRBJ1-2|TRBV9|.
CASSDLQGQGNYGYTF
TGTGCCAGCAGCGACTTACAGGGTCAGGGTAACTATGGCTACACCTTC
>.|TRBJ1-2|TRBV28|TRBD1
CASSSRRTGNYGYTF
TGTGCCAGCAGTTCGAGACGGACAGGCAACTATGGCTACACCTTC
>.|TRBJ1-4|TRBV4-2|.
CASSQGAITNEKLFF
TGTGCCAGCAGCCAAGGGGCCATAACTAATGAAAAACTGTTTTTT
>.|TRBJ2-5|TRBV30|TRBD2
CAWNPRGGRMGETQYF
TGTGCCTGGAACCCGCGGGGCGGGAGAATGGGAGAGACCCAGTACTTC
>few|TRBJ2-1|TRBV29-1|TRBD2
CSVEDGLGNEQFF
TGCAGCGTTGAAGATGGACTAGGTAATGAGCAGTTCTTC
>.|TRBJ2-5|TRBV7-2|TRBD2
CASSKGLAGETQYF
TGTGCCAGCAGCAAGGGACTAGCGGGAGAGACCCAGTACTTC
>few|TRBJ2-3|TRBV29-1|.
CSVTIDTDTQYF
TGCAGCGTCACGATAGACACAGATACGCAGTATTTT
>.|TRBJ2-5|TRBV19|TRBD1
CASSITGEGETQYF
TGTGCCAGTAGTATCACAGGGGAAGGAGAGACCCAGTACTTC
>.|TRBJ2-3|TRBV7-8|TRBD1
CASSFPGQGSDTQYF
TGTGCCAGCAGCTTCCCGGGACAGGGATCGGATACGCAGTATTTT